The clone carrying this T cell receptor (beta chain) has only a few counts. What it recognizes is unknown. The data were taken from a study of human T cells and chemical hapten exposure. Study-level points and caveats: Among expanded TCRs, significantly more large CDR3 similarity clusters formed than among controls. TCRs above 1 in 1000 frequency did not change with DPC sensitization.

Trimming removed 6 bases at V and 3 bases at J, with 15 bases between. CDR1 and CDR2 (germline): SNHLY, FYNNEI. The CDR3 spans 14 residues. Time point of the sample: pre-sensitization, week 0. Indicated treatment: therapeutic diphenylcyclopropenone sensitization with weekly scalp DPC. TCRdb re-analysed the RACE reads in MiXCR, keeping a single row per CDR3 protein. The data show tens of thousands of distinct CDR3 sequences, with roughly 9.7% seen just once and roughly 5.3% held by the top ten. The chain joins TRBV2 to TRBJ2-7, with a weak D call TRBD1 (6 bases). The receptor comes from a woman between 50 and 59 years old with alopecia areata. Some clones in this sample may be carry-over from other donors' samples. Sequencing was performed on whole blood, taken in connection with sensitization to the hapten diphenylcyclopropenone (DPC). The chain's CDR3 is CASRLGTTYYEQYF. The CDR3 coding sequence is TGTGCCAGCAGACTTGGGACAACCTACTACGAGCAGTACTTC.